The clone carrying this T cell receptor (beta chain) came up a few times. With V trimmed by 10 bases and J by 7 bases, 5 bases remained unmatched. The CDR3 runs 11 residues. Germline CDR1 MGHDK, CDR2 SYGVNS. This entry belongs to a study of T cells after yellow fever vaccination. TCRdb reprocessed the 5' RACE reads with MiXCR, giving one entry per CDR3 protein. The table lists tens of thousands of distinct CDR3 sequences, roughly 6.9% of them singletons. The sequenced sample was CD8+ T cells sorted from PBMCs, obtained around 5 days after the first yellow fever vaccination. The chain has TRBV25-1 and TRBJ1-1, with TRBD1 matching over 8 bases. The sequence derives from a man aged 18 to 30 who received the YFV17D yellow fever vaccine. This CDR3 is CATVGTGEAFF. Here the CDR3 DNA reads TGTGCCACCGTGGGGACAGGTGAAGCTTTCTTT.